The TCR beta chain described here comes from a study of PD-1 blockade in classical Hodgkin lymphoma. Whole-study results and caveats: Nivolumab initiation under 1 year post-ASCT meant exclusion.

Every patient experienced relapse after autologous stem cell transplantation, and brentuximab vedotin exposure varied. Germline lookup yields CDR1 MNHNS and CDR2 SASEGT. V was shortened by 2 bases and J by 2 bases, with 7 bases between the two germline ends. The CDR3 is made up of 13 amino acids. Assay used: immunoSEQ multiplex PCR; TCRdb lists only in-frame clones, some missing. The sample contains 25,000 to 35,000 clones, 60% to 80% of which appear only once. Concerning this clone: The antigen is not known.

This TCR was recovered from a human donor with classical Hodgkin lymphoma. Source: peripheral blood mononuclear cells (PBMCs), taken before the second cycle of nivolumab. V gene TRBV6-1 combines with J gene TRBJ2-7; D remains unclear. This chain's CDR3 is CASSELGPYEQYF. The CDR3 DNA reads as TGTGCCAGCAGTGAATTAGGGCCCTACGAGCAGTACTTC.